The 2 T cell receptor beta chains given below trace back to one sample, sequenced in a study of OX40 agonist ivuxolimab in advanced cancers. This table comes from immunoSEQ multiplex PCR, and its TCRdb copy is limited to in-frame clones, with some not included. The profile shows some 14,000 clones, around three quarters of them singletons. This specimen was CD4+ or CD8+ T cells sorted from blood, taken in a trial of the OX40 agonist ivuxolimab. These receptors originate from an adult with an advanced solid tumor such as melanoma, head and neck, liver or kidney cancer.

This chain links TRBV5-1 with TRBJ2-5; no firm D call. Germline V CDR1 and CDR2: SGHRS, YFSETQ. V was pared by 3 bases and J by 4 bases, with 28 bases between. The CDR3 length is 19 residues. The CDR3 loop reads CASSSTSPVIPVGSETQYF. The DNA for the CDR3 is TGCGCCAGCAGCTCAACCAGTCCCGTAATTCCGGTAGGGTCAGAGACCCAGTACTTC.

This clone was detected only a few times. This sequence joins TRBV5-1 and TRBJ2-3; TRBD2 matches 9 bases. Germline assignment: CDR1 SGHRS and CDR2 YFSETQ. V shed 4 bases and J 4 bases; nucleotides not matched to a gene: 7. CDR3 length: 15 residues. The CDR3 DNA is TGCGCCAGCAGCCCGAGGACTAGCGAGGCAGATACGCAGTATTTT. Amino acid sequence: CASSPRTSEADTQYF.